Detailed here is one T cell receptor (beta chain). Its antigen is unidentified. This record belongs to a study of shared clonotypes between healthy human individuals. This table comes from immunoSEQ multiplex PCR, and its TCRdb copy is limited to in-frame clones, with some not included. This sample has about 1 million clones; about 75% occur once, and the top ten carry about 1.5%. Study-wide results and caveats: In a handful of donors, around 5% of naive CD4 clonotypes appeared in common.

CDR1 is SGHDT and CDR2 is YYEEEE in the germline V gene. Trimming at V came to 5 bases and at J to 4 bases, leaving 11 bases not matched to a gene. The CDR3 contains 16 residues. The sample was memory CD4+ T cells sorted from blood. Documented subset: CD45RA-negative fraction. The chain links TRBV5-6 to TRBJ1-3; 8 bases fit TRBD1. This receptor was taken from a young man in good health. CDR3 sequence: CASSYRDRFPGNTIYF. The CDR3, as DNA: TGTGCCAGCAGTTACCGGGACAGGTTTCCCGGAAACACCATATATTTT.